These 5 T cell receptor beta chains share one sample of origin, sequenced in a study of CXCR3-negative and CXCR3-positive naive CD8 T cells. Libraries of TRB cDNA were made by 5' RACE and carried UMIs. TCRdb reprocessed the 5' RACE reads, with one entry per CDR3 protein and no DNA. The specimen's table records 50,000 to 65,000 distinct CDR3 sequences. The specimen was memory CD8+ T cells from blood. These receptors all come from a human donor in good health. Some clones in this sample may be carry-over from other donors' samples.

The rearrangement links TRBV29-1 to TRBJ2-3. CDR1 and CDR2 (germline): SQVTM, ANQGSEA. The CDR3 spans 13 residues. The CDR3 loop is CSVEGTTPDTQYF.

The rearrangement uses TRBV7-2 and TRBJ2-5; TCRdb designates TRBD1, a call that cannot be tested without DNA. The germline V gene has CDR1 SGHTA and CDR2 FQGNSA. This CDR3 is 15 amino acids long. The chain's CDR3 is CASSSPSRDRETQYF.

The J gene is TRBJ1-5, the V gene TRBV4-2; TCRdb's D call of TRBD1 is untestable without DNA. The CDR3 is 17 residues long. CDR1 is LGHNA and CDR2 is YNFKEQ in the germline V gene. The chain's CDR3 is CASSQDENGRGGQPQHF.

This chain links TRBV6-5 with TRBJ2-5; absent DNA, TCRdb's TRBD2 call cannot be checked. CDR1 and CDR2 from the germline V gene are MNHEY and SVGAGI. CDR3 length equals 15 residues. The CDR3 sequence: CASSILAGDVETQYF.

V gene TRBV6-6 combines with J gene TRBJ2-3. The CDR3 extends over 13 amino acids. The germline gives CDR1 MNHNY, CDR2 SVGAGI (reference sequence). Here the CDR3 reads CASSSTSTDTQYF.